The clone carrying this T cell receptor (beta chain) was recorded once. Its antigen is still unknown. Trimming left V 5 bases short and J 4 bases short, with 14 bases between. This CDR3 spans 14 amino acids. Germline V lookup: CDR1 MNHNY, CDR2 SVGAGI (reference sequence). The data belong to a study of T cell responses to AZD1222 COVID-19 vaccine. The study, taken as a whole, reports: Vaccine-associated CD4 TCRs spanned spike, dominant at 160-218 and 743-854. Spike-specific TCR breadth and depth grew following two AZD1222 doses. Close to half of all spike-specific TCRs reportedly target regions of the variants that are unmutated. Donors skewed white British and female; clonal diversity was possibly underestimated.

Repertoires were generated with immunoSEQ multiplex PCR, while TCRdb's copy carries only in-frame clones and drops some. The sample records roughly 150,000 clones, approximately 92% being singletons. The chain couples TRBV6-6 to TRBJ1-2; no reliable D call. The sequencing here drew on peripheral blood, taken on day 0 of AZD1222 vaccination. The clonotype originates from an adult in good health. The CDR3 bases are TGTGCCAGCAGTCAAGGGCCCCCAGTCTATGGCTACACCTTC. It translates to CASSQGPPVYGYTF.